This entry lists 10 T cell receptor beta chains sequenced from one sample in a study of identical twins. TCRdb redid the calling of the 5' RACE reads with MiXCR, one entry per CDR3 protein. The profile shows hundreds of thousands of distinct CDR3 sequences, approximately 13% of them singletons. Another study also made use of these data, one on yellow fever vaccine responses in identical twins.

The sequenced material came from PBMCs. All receptors come from a woman between 18 and 29 years old in good health.

This clonotype was seen only a few times. V gene TRBV19 combines with J gene TRBJ1-1; possibly TRBD1 for D (6 bases). The germline V gene encodes CDR1 LNHDA and CDR2 SQIVND (reference sequence). V dropped 8 bases and J dropped 11 bases, with 18 bases sitting between them. The CDR3 has 12 residues. The CDR3: CASRGQGTRAFF. The DNA for the CDR3 is TGTGCCAGTCGGGGGCAGGGCACGCGGGCTTTCTTT.

This clonotype has a handful of counts. This chain links TRBV2 with TRBJ2-5, with 7 bases lining up with TRBD2. V lost 11 bases and J lost 2; bases outside the gene matches: 11. The CDR3 covers 14 residues. Germline V lookup: CDR1 SNHLY, CDR2 FYNNEI. The CDR3 nucleotides read TGTGCCTCCACCAACGGCGGGAGACAAGAGACCCAGTACTTC. Translated: CASTNGGRQETQYF.

This clonotype was recorded many times. The chain links TRBV11-2 to TRBJ1-4, with 8 bases fitting TRBD1. This CDR3 contains 14 residues. CDR1 SGHAT and CDR2 FQNNGV come from the germline V gene. J lost 6 bases, V lost 5 bases, and 5 bases had no gene match. CDR3 protein: CASSHGQGDEKLFF. The DNA of the CDR3 is TGTGCCAGCAGCCACGGACAGGGAGATGAAAAACTGTTTTTT. Drawing the rest from reference TRBV11-2 and TRBJ1-4, the complete variable domain is EAGVAQSPRYKIIEKRQSVAFWCNPISGHATLYWYQQILGQGPKLLIQFQNNGVVDDSQLPKDRFSAERLKGVDSTLKIQPAKLEDSAVYLCASSHGQGDEKLFFGSGTQLSVL.

The chain combines TRBV6-4 with TRBJ2-7, with D unclear. V gave up 2 bases and J gave up 4 bases, with 21 bases separating them. The germline CDR1 and CDR2 sequences are MRHNA and SNTAGT. The CDR3 sequence is 17 residues long. The CDR3 reads CASSDLQRPFFPYEQYF. The CDR3 DNA is TGTGCCAGCAGTGACCTCCAACGGCCCTTCTTCCCATACGAGCAGTACTTC.

The CDR3 is CASSSRRTGGWEQYF. CDR3 nucleotides: TGTGCCAGCAGCTCCCGGCGGACAGGGGGCTGGGAGCAGTACTTC. The gene calls are TRBV11-2 and TRBJ2-7; the match to TRBD1 covers 11 bases. The CDR3 spans 15 residues. Germline CDR1 and CDR2: SGHAT and FQNNGV. V was pared by 4 bases and J by 7 bases, with 9 bases of the junction left unmatched. Full variable domain (rest looked up from reference TRBV11-2 and TRBJ2-7): EAGVAQSPRYKIIEKRQSVAFWCNPISGHATLYWYQQILGQGPKLLIQFQNNGVVDDSQLPKDRFSAERLKGVDSTLKIQPAKLEDSAVYLCASSSRRTGGWEQYFGPGTRLTVT.

This clonotype has only a few counts. V and J are TRBV6-1 and TRBJ2-7, with a weak D call TRBD2 (6 bases). Germline V lookup: CDR1 MNHNS, CDR2 SASEGT. This CDR3 spans 12 amino acids. V lost 6 bases and J lost 9, with 15 bases in between. The CDR3 DNA sequence: TGTGCCAGCAGCAATAGGACTACGGGGCAGTACGTC. Translation: CASSNRTTGQYV.

The J gene is TRBJ2-3, the V gene TRBV12-3 or TRBV12-4; 7 bases agree with TRBD2. The CDR3 contains 15 residues. Trimming removed 6 bases from V and 0 bases from J; junction bases left unmatched: 6. The CDR3 loop reads CASSKERGSTDTQYF. CDR3 sequence (DNA): TGTGCCAGCAGCAAGGAGCGGGGTAGCACAGATACGCAGTATTTT.

The genes are TRBV3-1 and TRBJ2-7; tentative D call: TRBD1 (7 bases). V was shortened by 2 bases and J by 5 bases, with 22 bases between the two germline ends. Germline V gene sequence: CDR1 LGHDT, CDR2 YNNKEL (reference sequence). This CDR3 spans 17 amino acids. CDR3 loop: CASSQIRRQGGSNEQYV. CDR3 nucleotides: TGTGCCAGCAGCCAAATACGCCGACAGGGAGGTTCGAACGAGCAGTACGTC.

This clonotype was detected only a few times. The rearrangement links TRBV6-2 or TRBV6-3 to TRBJ2-1; 12 nucleotides agree with TRBD2. This CDR3 is 18 amino acids long. J gave up 7 bases and V 6 bases, and 16 bases lay outside the gene matches. Germline CDR1 is MNHEY and CDR2 is SVGEGT. CDR3 loop: CASSPPASGRASRNEQFF. CDR3 DNA: TGTGCCAGCAGCCCCCCCGCTAGCGGGAGGGCCAGTCGGAATGAGCAGTTCTTC.

This clonotype showed up many times. The genes are TRBV10-3 and TRBJ2-7, with D uncertain. The CDR3 has 16 amino acids. V was cut by 0 bases and J by 3 bases, with 15 bases left in between. CDR1 and CDR2 from the germline V gene are ENHRY and SYGVKD. The CDR3, as DNA: TGTGCCATCAGTGAGTCGTGGCAGATAAAAAACTACGAGCAGTACTTC. This translates into CAISESWQIKNYEQYF.